Shown below are 16 T cell receptor beta chains from a single sample sequenced in a study of PD-L1 blockade in urothelial cancer. The data were produced by immunoSEQ multiplex PCR, yet TCRdb's version contains in-frame clones alone and is incomplete. In the table there are 100,000 or so clones, around 85% of which are singletons. Sequencing used PBMCs, obtained around atezolizumab (anti-PD-L1) treatment. These receptors were taken from a man in his fifties or sixties with urothelial cancer.

In DNA, the CDR3 is TGTGCCAGCAGTTCAAGCGGGACGTTCACCTACGAGCAGTACTTC. Its translation is CASSSSGTFTYEQYF. The J gene is TRBJ2-7, the V gene TRBV2, with 7 bases aligning to TRBD2. The CDR3 sequence is 15 residues long. Trimming at V came to 5 bases and at J to 2 bases, leaving 9 bases not matched to a gene. The germline CDR1 and CDR2 sequences are SNHLY and FYNNEI.

V and J are TRBV11-2 and TRBJ1-2; D is unclear. This CDR3 contains 17 residues. Germline CDR1 is SGHAT and CDR2 is FQNNGV. V was pared by 6 bases and J by 8 bases, with 28 bases between. The CDR3 DNA follows: TGTGCCAGCAGAACACTGACCGGCAGCCGGGGAACGTGGGGCTACACCTTC. This sequence encodes CASRTLTGSRGTWGYTF.

The J gene is TRBJ1-2, the V gene TRBV29-1; 9 nucleotides align to TRBD1. V gave up 3 bases and J gave up 7 bases; unmatched junction bases: 6. This CDR3 comprises 13 residues. Per germline, CDR1 SQVTM and CDR2 ANQGSEA. The CDR3 nucleotides are TGCAGCGTTGATAAACAGGGGGCGCGTGGCTACACCTTC. Translation gives CSVDKQGARGYTF.

V and J are TRBV6-4 and TRBJ2-7; D might be TRBD2 (6 bases). The CDR3 consists of 11 residues. The V gene lost 2 bases and the J gene lost 12 bases, with 11 bases spanning the gap. The V gene's germline CDR1 is MRHNA and CDR2 SNTAGT. The CDR3 DNA follows: TGTGCCAGCAGTGACGGAGGACTATTGTACTTC. This translates into CASSDGGLLYF.

This sequence joins TRBV4-1 and TRBJ2-5; TRBD1 aligns across 12 bases. Germline CDR1 is MGHRA and CDR2 is YSYEKL. The CDR3 has 15 amino acids. The trim removed 4 bases at V and 5 bases at J, leaving 5 bases unmatched. Here the CDR3 reads CASSPGTGGVETQYF. The CDR3 DNA follows: TGCGCCAGCAGCCCAGGGACAGGGGGCGTCGAGACCCAGTACTTC.

The chain joins TRBV15 to TRBJ2-4, with 12 bases lining up with TRBD2. The length of the CDR3 is 20 residues. After removal of 0 bases from V and 0 bases from J, the junction contained 9 bases not matched to a gene. CDR1 and CDR2 (germline): LNHNV, YYDKDF (reference sequence). The CDR3 DNA follows: TGTGCCACCAGCAGAGATGAGGCTAGCGGGAGGGCCGCAGCCAAAAACATTCAGTACTTC. Its protein product is CATSRDEASGRAAAKNIQYF.

This clone was counted a single time. The CDR3 nucleotides read TGTGCCACCAGCCGCCTTACAGGGGTTAATCAGCCCCAGCATTTT. Amino acid sequence: CATSRLTGVNQPQHF. The rearrangement joins TRBV15 to TRBJ1-5, with 7 bases lining up with TRBD1. This CDR3 region has 15 residues. CDR1 LNHNV and CDR2 YYDKDF come from the germline V gene (reference sequence). V trimming: 5 bases; J trimming: 4 bases; junction bases outside the gene matches: 8.

The CDR3 DNA is TGTGCCAGCAGTTCATATAGCGGGAGGGCGGACGAGCAGTACTTC. Protein product: CASSSYSGRADEQYF. The genes are TRBV27 and TRBJ2-7; TRBD2 matches at 11 bases. V dropped 4 bases and J dropped 5; count of bases not matched to a gene: 7. This CDR3 is 15 amino acids long. CDR1 MNHEY and CDR2 SMNVEV come from the germline V gene (reference sequence).

The rearrangement links TRBV19 to TRBJ2-2; TRBD2 matches 9 bases. J was trimmed by 10 bases and V by 6 bases; bases with no gene match: 9. The V gene's germline CDR1 is LNHDA and CDR2 SQIVND (reference sequence). The CDR3 has 14 residues. The CDR3 loop is CASRGTSFLTELFF. The CDR3, as DNA: TGTGCCAGTAGAGGGACTAGCTTTCTCACGGAGCTGTTTTTT. Using reference TRBV19 and TRBJ2-2 for the parts outside the CDR3, the full variable domain is DGGITQSPKYLFRKEGQNVTLSCEQNLNHDAMYWYRQDPGQGLRLIYYSQIVNDFQKGDIAEGYSVSREKKESFPLTVTSAQKNPTAFYLCASRGTSFLTELFFGEGSRLTVL.

V usage is TRBV28 and J usage is TRBJ2-5; weak D call: TRBD2 (5 bases). Germline lookup yields CDR1 MDHEN and CDR2 SYDVKM. V was shortened by 11 bases and J by 1 base, with 20 bases between the two germline ends. This CDR3 spans 15 amino acids. CDR3 residues: CAGPGASLAQETQYF. The CDR3 DNA is TGTGCCGGACCGGGCGCCTCCCTAGCCCAAGAGACCCAGTACTTC.

The rearrangement uses TRBV11-1 and TRBJ1-1, with a possible D match to TRBD1 (6 bases). CDR3 length equals 14 residues. Germline lookup yields CDR1 SGHAT and CDR2 FQDESV (reference sequence). V lost 2 bases, J lost 4 bases, and 11 bases lay in between. CDR3 in amino acids: CASSLTGTTTEAFF. The CDR3 DNA follows: TGTGCCAGCAGCTTAACAGGGACAACCACTGAAGCTTTCTTT.

The chain links TRBV5-1 to TRBJ1-1; no clear D. The V gene's germline CDR1 is SGHRS and CDR2 YFSETQ. The CDR3 loop spans 15 amino acids. Trimming pared 0 bases from V and 0 bases from J, leaving 9 bases between. DNA for the CDR3: TGCGCCAGCAGCTTGGAAGTCAGATTGAACACTGAAGCTTTCTTT. Protein sequence: CASSLEVRLNTEAFF.

The chain uses TRBV12-5 and TRBJ2-3; D possibly corresponds to TRBD2 (5 bases). The V and J ends lost 7 bases and 1 base respectively, with 15 bases between them. Germline CDR1 LGHNT, CDR2 FRNRAP. This CDR3 comprises 15 residues. The CDR3 protein is CASARLGLGTDTQYF. The CDR3 DNA reads as TGTGCTAGTGCCCGACTCGGACTGGGCACAGATACGCAGTATTTT.

V and J are TRBV28 and TRBJ1-2, with D unclear. This CDR3 spans 12 amino acids. The germline gives CDR1 MDHEN, CDR2 SYDVKM. V was shortened by 2 bases and J by 3 bases, with 4 bases between the two germline ends. Written as DNA, the CDR3 is TGTGCCAGCAGTTTAGGAGACTATGGCTACACCTTC. Its protein is CASSLGDYGYTF.

The chain has TRBV23-1 and TRBJ2-3; D is undetermined. TRBV23-1 falls under the ORF class, with uncertain function. The CDR3 runs 13 residues. The V end lost 0 bases, the J end lost 6 bases, and 7 bases lay between the germline ends. The chain's CDR3 is CASSQSSYDTQYF. In nucleotides, the CDR3 is TGCGCCAGCAGTCAATCGAGCTACGATACGCAGTATTTT.

The rearrangement uses TRBV9 and TRBJ2-5, with 8 bases aligning to TRBD2. V dropped 4 bases and J dropped 4; count of bases not matched to a gene: 3. This CDR3 spans 13 amino acids. The V gene's germline CDR1 is SGDLS and CDR2 YYNGEE. CDR3 sequence reads: CASSIGLAETQYF. The DNA of the CDR3 is TGTGCCAGCAGCATCGGACTAGCAGAGACCCAGTACTTC.